This TCR beta chain was recorded in a study of blood T cell repertoires in COVID-19. The data were produced by immunoSEQ multiplex PCR, yet TCRdb's version contains in-frame clones alone and is incomplete. The table shows around 620,000 clones, with 75% to 90% occurring only once. Germline lookup yields CDR1 LNHDA and CDR2 SQIVND (reference sequence). The V and J ends lost 6 bases and 4 bases, in that order; junction bases with no gene match: 10. The CDR3 is made up of 16 amino acids. The chain couples TRBV19 to TRBJ2-5; 11 nucleotides agree with TRBD2. The receptor was derived from a woman aged 18 to 35 with acute or convalescent COVID-19. The sequenced material came from peripheral blood. The CDR3, as DNA: TGTGCCAGTAGCGCCCAACTAGCGGGGGTGGGAGAGACCCAGTACTTC. Amino acids: CASSAQLAGVGETQYF.